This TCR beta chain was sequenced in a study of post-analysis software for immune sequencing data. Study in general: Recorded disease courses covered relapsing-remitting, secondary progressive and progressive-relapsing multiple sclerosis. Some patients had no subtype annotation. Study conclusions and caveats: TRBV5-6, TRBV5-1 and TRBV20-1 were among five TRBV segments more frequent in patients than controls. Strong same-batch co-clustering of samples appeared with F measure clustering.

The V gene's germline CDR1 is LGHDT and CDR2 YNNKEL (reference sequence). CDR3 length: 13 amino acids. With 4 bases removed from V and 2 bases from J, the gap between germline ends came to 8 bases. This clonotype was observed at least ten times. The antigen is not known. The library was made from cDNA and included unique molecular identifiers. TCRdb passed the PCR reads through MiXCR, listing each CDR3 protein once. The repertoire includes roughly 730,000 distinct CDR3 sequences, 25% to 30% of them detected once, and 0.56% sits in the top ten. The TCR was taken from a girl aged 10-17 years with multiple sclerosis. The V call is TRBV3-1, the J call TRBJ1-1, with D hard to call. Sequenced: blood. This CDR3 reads CASSRAFNTEAFF. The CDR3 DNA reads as TGTGCCAGCAGCCGAGCCTTCAACACTGAAGCTTTCTTT.